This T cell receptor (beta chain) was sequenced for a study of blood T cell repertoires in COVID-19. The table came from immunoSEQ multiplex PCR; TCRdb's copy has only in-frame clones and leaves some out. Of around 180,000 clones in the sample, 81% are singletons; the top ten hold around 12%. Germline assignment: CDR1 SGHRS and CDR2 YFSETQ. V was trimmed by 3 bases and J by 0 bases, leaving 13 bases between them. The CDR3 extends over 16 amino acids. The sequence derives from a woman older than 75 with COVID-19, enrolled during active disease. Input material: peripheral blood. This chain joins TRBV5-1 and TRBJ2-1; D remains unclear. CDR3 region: CASSYRLISSYNEQFF. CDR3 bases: TGCGCCAGCAGCTACCGACTGATCAGCTCCTACAATGAGCAGTTCTTC.